These T cell receptor beta chains were read from a single sample in a study of blood T cell repertoires in COVID-19. Produced via immunoSEQ multiplex PCR; TCRdb's table is partial and in-frame only. The table includes approximately 90,000 clones, about 89% detected once. The source material was peripheral blood. These receptors all come from a woman between 65 and 79 years old with acute or convalescent COVID-19. The conserved cysteine and the conserved F or W are not part of the CDR3 here. Clone size is given for some rows only: seen once, a few or many times, or a class if the clone is expanded.

J: TRBJ1-1
size: NA
V: TRBV7-7
CDR3: ASSLSAGAEAF

J: TRBJ2-1
size: NA
V: TRBV6-5
CDR3: ASSYSLAGGNNEQF

J: TRBJ1-2
size: NA
V: TRBV5-1
CDR3: ASRQGNYGYT

J: TRBJ2-7
size: NA
V: TRBV14
CDR3: ASSQFHGYEQY

J: TRBJ1-2
size: NA
V: TRBV6-5
CDR3: ASRPSTGTGFGYT

J: TRBJ1-1
size: NA
V: TRBV5-1
CDR3: ASSNGYAEEAF

J: TRBJ1-4
size: NA
V: TRBV28
CDR3: ASSIPGQIPTNEKLF

J: TRBJ2-1
size: NA
V: TRBV5-6
CDR3: ASSLYGIAYSSYNEQF

J: TRBJ2-3
size: once
V: TRBV6-5
CDR3: ASSFQVSHNTQY

J: TRBJ2-1
size: NA
V: TRBV4-1
CDR3: ASSQDFQVNEQF

J: TRBJ2-1
size: NA
V: TRBV5-6
CDR3: ASSPFPAGRGDEQF

J: TRBJ2-7
size: NA
V: TRBV2
CDR3: ASSDGAGAAYEQY

J: TRBJ2-6
size: NA
V: TRBV5-1
CDR3: ASSLSLGRGNAGANVLT

J: TRBJ2-7
size: NA
V: TRBV30
CDR3: AWTQVSQEQY

J: TRBJ2-1
size: NA
V: TRBV5-1
CDR3: ASSLIAGGPLNEQF

J: TRBJ1-2
size: NA
V: TRBV2
CDR3: ASREDSYGYT

J: TRBJ2-7
size: NA
V: TRBV14
CDR3: ASSRQRYEQY

J: TRBJ1-5
size: NA
V: TRBV28
CDR3: ASSFPLQGGLSNQPQH

J: TRBJ2-1
size: NA
V: TRBV7-8
CDR3: ASSLGGTSGRGEQF

J: TRBJ2-1
size: NA
V: TRBV11-3
CDR3: ASSLSGTYNEQF

J: TRBJ1-4
size: NA
V: TRBV4-2
CDR3: ASSQRQGGEKLF

J: TRBJ2-7
size: NA
V: TRBV28
CDR3: ASSDLSSYEQY

J: TRBJ1-5
size: NA
V: TRBV7-9
CDR3: ASSSNRVQPQH

J: TRBJ2-7
size: NA
V: TRBV15
CDR3: ATSRILLAEHRLLGQY

J: TRBJ2-2
size: NA
V: TRBV14
CDR3: ASGTGTTTFANTGELF

J: TRBJ1-4
size: NA
V: TRBV30
CDR3: ARQGLGNEKLF

J: TRBJ2-7
size: once
V: TRBV3-1/TRBV3-2
CDR3: ASSQTGGVYEQY

J: TRBJ1-1
size: NA
V: TRBV27
CDR3: ASRRYTGTGQAF

J: TRBJ1-5
size: NA
V: TRBV28
CDR3: ASSLSVGDYNQPQH

J: TRBJ2-5
size: NA
V: TRBV6-2/TRBV6-3
CDR3: ASSLIDRGGVFGKTQY

J: TRBJ1-2
size: NA
V: TRBV5-5
CDR3: ASSPWTGGMGYT

J: TRBJ1-2
size: NA
V: TRBV9
CDR3: ASRPGQSTGGYGYT

J: TRBJ1-6
size: few
V: TRBV30
CDR3: AWSVATGGYDSPLH

J: TRBJ2-1
size: NA
V: TRBV6-4
CDR3: ASSPSGGGNNEQF

J: TRBJ1-6
size: NA
V: TRBV27
CDR3: ASRATGSYNSPLH

J: TRBJ2-3
size: NA
V: TRBV30
CDR3: AWDRGGSSTDTQY

J: TRBJ1-5
size: NA
V: TRBV6-6
CDR3: ASSRQGAIGQPQH

J: TRBJ1-4
size: once
V: TRBV21-1
CDR3: ASNIPTRVGKLF

J: TRBJ2-7
size: NA
V: TRBV10-1
CDR3: ASSGDSPYEQY

J: TRBJ1-2
size: NA
V: TRBV2
CDR3: ASSEEAGTGSGYT

J: TRBJ2-7
size: NA
V: TRBV10-1
CDR3: ASSESGRLYEQY

J: TRBJ1-2
size: NA
V: TRBV7-9
CDR3: ASSRDSHYGYT

J: TRBJ2-6
size: NA
V: TRBV7-9
CDR3: ASSLVWTGLSGANVLT

J: TRBJ1-6
size: once
V: TRBV18
CDR3: ASSPLEGGEVPLH

J: TRBJ2-1
size: NA
V: TRBV6-6
CDR3: AGRRGPYNEQF

J: TRBJ1-1
size: NA
V: TRBV18
CDR3: ASSLGQMNTEAF

J: TRBJ1-3
size: once
V: TRBV28
CDR3: ASRGDGGSGNTIY

J: TRBJ1-4
size: once
V: TRBV7-2
CDR3: ASSSPGGGDEKLF

J: TRBJ2-2
size: NA
V: TRBV19
CDR3: ASSTGSGELF

J: TRBJ2-7
size: NA
V: TRBV10-3
CDR3: ATSVTVTSYEQY

J: TRBJ1-5
size: few
V: TRBV10-3
CDR3: AISGGQGNQPQH